Listed below are T cell receptor beta chains from one sample, sequenced in a study of blood T cell repertoires in COVID-19. Sequenced by immunoSEQ multiplex PCR; TCRdb stores in-frame clones only, minus some. The table includes under 150,000 clones, roughly 80% detected once. The specimen sequenced was PBMCs or T cells enriched from blood (not recorded which). The origin of the receptors is a man between 40 and 49 years old with acute COVID-19. CDR3s include the opening cysteine and the closing phenylalanine or tryptophan. The D gene is left open where the match is weak. Clone size is stated in some rows and not others, as once, few, many or a class when expanded.

clone size	D gene	CDR3 length	V gene	J gene	CDR3 protein	CDR3 DNA
NA	NA	12	TRBV6-6	TRBJ2-1	CASMRINNEQFF	TGTGCCAGCATGAGAATCAATAATGAGCAGTTCTTC
few	NA	13	TRBV6-5	TRBJ2-3	CASSQGDTDTQYF	TGTGCCAGCAGCCAAGGGGACACAGATACGCAGTATTTT
NA	NA	13	TRBV7-9	TRBJ1-5	CASSSGHNQPQHF	TGTGCCAGCAGCTCGGGTCACAATCAGCCCCAGCATTTT
NA	TRBD1	15	TRBV7-2	TRBJ1-5	CASSQQTGANQPQHF	TGTGCCAGCAGCCAACAGACAGGGGCCAATCAGCCCCAGCATTTT
NA	NA	15	TRBV5-1	TRBJ1-1	CASSAHQGGDAEAFF	TGCGCCAGCAGCGCGCATCAGGGAGGGGACGCTGAAGCTTTCTTT
NA	NA	14	TRBV5-1	TRBJ1-6	CASSLVQDNSPLHF	TGCGCCAGCAGCTTGGTGCAGGATAATTCACCCCTCCACTTT
few	NA	15	TRBV6-5	TRBJ1-1	CASSYSREHDTEAFF	TGTGCCAGCAGTTACTCGAGAGAGCATGACACTGAAGCTTTCTTT
NA	TRBD1	14	TRBV10-3	TRBJ2-1	CAIRRQGDNNEQFF	TGTGCCATCAGGCGACAGGGGGATAACAATGAGCAGTTCTTC
NA	NA	16	TRBV7-9	TRBJ1-1	CASNHLEASMNTEAFF	TGTGCCAGCAACCACCTCGAAGCATCTATGAACACTGAAGCTTTCTTT
NA	NA	14	TRBV6-2/TRBV6-3	TRBJ1-2	CASSYRGAVYGYTF	TGTGCCAGCAGTTACCGGGGGGCCGTCTATGGCTACACCTTC
NA	NA	11	TRBV18	TRBJ1-3	CASLGGNTIYF	TGTGCCAGCCTCGGGGGGAACACCATATATTTT
few	NA	14	TRBV7-9	TRBJ2-5	CASSSTGDQETQYF	TGTGCCAGCAGCTCGACAGGAGATCAAGAGACCCAGTACTTC
NA	TRBD2	17	TRBV4-2	TRBJ2-3	CASSQDYTSGYTDTQYF	TGTGCCAGCAGCCAAGATTATACTAGCGGGTACACAGATACGCAGTATTTT
NA	TRBD2	16	TRBV30	TRBJ2-2	CAWSVGLAGETGELFF	TGTGCCTGGAGTGTAGGGCTAGCGGGAGAAACCGGGGAGCTGTTTTTT
few	TRBD1	15	TRBV18	TRBJ1-2	CASSFGQGANYGYTF	TGTGCCAGCTCATTTGGACAGGGGGCAAACTATGGCTACACCTTC
once	TRBD1	15	TRBV6-5	TRBJ2-7	CASTPRQGASYEQYF	TGTGCCAGCACCCCGAGACAGGGGGCATCATACGAGCAGTACTTC
NA	TRBD2	15	TRBV5-1	TRBJ2-5	CASSLQAGVPETQYF	TGCGCCAGCAGCCTGCAAGCGGGGGTTCCAGAGACCCAGTACTTC
NA	NA	18	TRBV19	TRBJ1-5	CASSSMGLTSNSNQPQHF	TGTGCCAGTAGTTCTATGGGACTTACGTCGAATAGCAATCAGCCCCAGCATTTT
NA	NA	13	TRBV6-5	TRBJ2-7	CASILGGSYEQYF	TGTGCCAGCATTCTAGGCGGTTCCTACGAGCAGTACTTC
NA	TRBD2	15	TRBV7-2	TRBJ2-7	CASSLASGGTYEQYF	TGTGCCAGCAGCTTAGCTAGCGGGGGGACCTACGAGCAGTACTTC
NA	TRBD2	12	TRBV12-3/TRBV12-4	TRBJ2-1	CASSASGGAPFF	TGTGCCAGCAGCGCTAGCGGGGGGGCTCCGTTCTTC
NA	NA	14	TRBV6-5	TRBJ2-7	CASKYTGSSYEQYF	TGTGCCAGCAAGTATACGGGATCCTCCTACGAGCAGTACTTC
NA	TRBD1	13	TRBV14	TRBJ1-2	CASSLDRVYGYTF	TGTGCCAGTAGCCTGGACAGGGTCTATGGCTACACCTTC
NA	NA	14	TRBV2	TRBJ2-3	CASQGGRPSETQYF	TGTGCCAGCCAGGGGGGCCGCCCTTCTGAGACGCAGTATTTT
NA	TRBD1	16	TRBV29-1	TRBJ1-1	CSVRLGGGADGTEAFF	TGCAGCGTTCGGTTAGGAGGGGGCGCCGACGGCACTGAAGCTTTCTTT
NA	TRBD2	16	TRBV24-1	TRBJ2-1	CATSDSLAESYNEQFF	TGTGCCACCAGTGATAGCCTAGCGGAGAGCTACAATGAGCAGTTCTTC
NA	NA	14	TRBV7-2	TRBJ1-1	CASSLVTGNTEAFF	TGTGCCAGCAGCTTAGTAACAGGGAACACTGAAGCTTTCTTT
NA	TRBD2	15	TRBV11-2	TRBJ2-7	CASTLGGRQTYEQYF	TGTGCCAGCACTCTGGGAGGGAGACAAACCTACGAGCAGTACTTC